The clone carrying this TCR beta chain was counted a few times. Its target is not known. The CDR3 is 14 amino acids. Trimming shortened V by 4 bases and J by 11 bases, and 21 bases separated the two germline ends. Germline CDR1 reads SGHDT; CDR2 reads YYEEEE. The data stem from a study of blood T cells in healthy people across ages. Study context: Template switching caught about one barcoded beta molecule for each two T cells. Findings of the study overall: Those diversity estimates obtained from one million T cells were thought to be underestimates.

The authors extracted at least 5.5 micrograms of total RNA per sample. A second PCR, run for roughly 6 to 11 cycles, used a sample-barcoded 5' primer plus a J-beta primer mix. TCRdb re-called the 5' RACE reads with MiXCR, one entry per CDR3 protein. The sample holds 800,000 to 950,000 distinct CDR3 sequences, about 34% seen once. Sample: blood. This TCR was recovered from a man younger than 35 in good health. The chain employs TRBV5-6 and TRBJ2-5; maybe TRBD1 (6 bases). The DNA of the CDR3 is TGTGCCAGCAGCCAGGACAGAGGCCTTGGAGAGCAGTACTTC. Protein: CASSQDRGLGEQYF.